These T cell receptor beta chains were read from a single sample in a study of blood T cell repertoires in COVID-19. Profiled with immunoSEQ multiplex PCR; TCRdb holds only in-frame clones, not every one. The table includes 200,000 to 250,000 clones, approximately 83% detected once. The sequencing sample was made of peripheral blood. These receptors were obtained from a woman between 25 and 40 years old who had recovered from COVID-19. Each CDR3 is given with its conserved first and last residue. D genes are given only for firm matches. Part of the rows lack a size; the others show once, few, many or a class for expanded clones.

clone_size: NA
d_call: NA
v_call: TRBV18
j_call: TRBJ1-3
cdr3_nt: TGTGCCAGCTCAGCCTCATGGGCCGGCTCTGGAAACACCATATATTTT
cdr3_aa: CASSASWAGSGNTIYF

clone_size: NA
d_call: NA
v_call: TRBV6-1
j_call: TRBJ1-2
cdr3_nt: TGTGCCAGCAGTGAATCACAGGGCACCTATGGCTACACCTTC
cdr3_aa: CASSESQGTYGYTF

clone_size: once
d_call: NA
v_call: TRBV5-4
j_call: TRBJ2-7
cdr3_nt: TGTGCCAGCAGCCTGTCTTCAGGATACGAGCAGTACTTC
cdr3_aa: CASSLSSGYEQYF

clone_size: NA
d_call: TRBD1
v_call: TRBV11-2
j_call: TRBJ2-4
cdr3_nt: TGTGCCAGCAGCTCCTGGGGACAGGATGCCAAAAACATTCAGTACTTC
cdr3_aa: CASSSWGQDAKNIQYF

clone_size: NA
d_call: TRBD2
v_call: TRBV5-1
j_call: TRBJ2-3
cdr3_nt: TGCGCCAGCAGCCCGCCTAGCGGGGGGACGACTAGCACAGATACGCAGTATTTT
cdr3_aa: CASSPPSGGTTSTDTQYF

clone_size: NA
d_call: NA
v_call: TRBV3-1/TRBV3-2
j_call: TRBJ2-5
cdr3_nt: TGTGCCAGCAGCCAAGAGAGGGCGACCCAGTACTTC
cdr3_aa: CASSQERATQYF

clone_size: NA
d_call: NA
v_call: TRBV7-6
j_call: TRBJ2-1
cdr3_nt: TGTGCCAGCAGCCCGCAGTTAGGCGGTTACAATGAGCAGTTCTTC
cdr3_aa: CASSPQLGGYNEQFF

clone_size: NA
d_call: TRBD2
v_call: TRBV9
j_call: TRBJ2-2
cdr3_nt: TGTGCCAGCAGCGTAGCTCCCCCATCCGCCCCGGGACTAGCGGGGGGGCATGGGACCGGGGAGCTGTTTTTT
cdr3_aa: CASSVAPPSAPGLAGGHGTGELFF

clone_size: NA
d_call: TRBD2
v_call: TRBV24-1
j_call: TRBJ2-1
cdr3_nt: TGTGCCACCAGTGATTCGACTAGCGGGGTGTACAATGAGCAGTTCTTC
cdr3_aa: CATSDSTSGVYNEQFF

clone_size: NA
d_call: NA
v_call: TRBV3-1/TRBV3-2
j_call: TRBJ1-2
cdr3_nt: TGTGCCACCTCAGGGGTGGCTAACTATGGCTACACCTTC
cdr3_aa: CATSGVANYGYTF

clone_size: once
d_call: TRBD2
v_call: TRBV2
j_call: TRBJ2-5
cdr3_nt: TGTGCCAGCAGTCCGATACTAGCGGGACAAGAGACCCAGTACTTC
cdr3_aa: CASSPILAGQETQYF

clone_size: NA
d_call: TRBD2
v_call: TRBV7-9
j_call: TRBJ2-3
cdr3_nt: TGTGCCAGCAGCTCATTAGCGGGGGCGAACACAGATACGCAGTATTTT
cdr3_aa: CASSSLAGANTDTQYF

clone_size: NA
d_call: TRBD1
v_call: TRBV5-1
j_call: TRBJ1-4
cdr3_nt: TGCGCCAGCAGCTTCGCAGCAGGGGGAAGTGAAAAACTGTTTTTT
cdr3_aa: CASSFAAGGSEKLFF

clone_size: NA
d_call: NA
v_call: TRBV19
j_call: TRBJ1-2
cdr3_nt: TGTGCCACCTCCTGGCGAGGCGGCTACACCTTC
cdr3_aa: CATSWRGGYTF

clone_size: NA
d_call: NA
v_call: TRBV6-5
j_call: TRBJ2-5
cdr3_nt: TGTGCCAGTAGACTGTCGGAGACCCAGTACTTC
cdr3_aa: CASRLSETQYF

clone_size: NA
d_call: NA
v_call: TRBV3-1/TRBV3-2
j_call: TRBJ2-3
cdr3_nt: TGTGCCAGCAGCCACTCCGGGCTAGCAGGCACAGATACGCAGTATTTT
cdr3_aa: CASSHSGLAGTDTQYF

clone_size: NA
d_call: TRBD1
v_call: TRBV2
j_call: TRBJ2-5
cdr3_nt: TGTGCCAGCAGTGATGGGACAGTCTTTGGAGAGACCCAGTACTTC
cdr3_aa: CASSDGTVFGETQYF

clone_size: NA
d_call: TRBD1
v_call: TRBV6-5
j_call: TRBJ2-1
cdr3_nt: TGTGCCAGCAGGCTCGGGACAGGGCCCTACAATGAGCAGTTCTTC
cdr3_aa: CASRLGTGPYNEQFF

clone_size: NA
d_call: TRBD1
v_call: TRBV19
j_call: TRBJ2-3
cdr3_nt: TGTGCCAGTAGTACCGGGACAGGTGGCAGGGCAGATACGCAGTATTTT
cdr3_aa: CASSTGTGGRADTQYF

clone_size: NA
d_call: NA
v_call: TRBV6-5
j_call: TRBJ1-3
cdr3_nt: TGTGCCAGCAGTTACCAGGGGACTGGAAACACCATATATTTT
cdr3_aa: CASSYQGTGNTIYF

clone_size: NA
d_call: NA
v_call: TRBV2
j_call: TRBJ1-5
cdr3_nt: TGTGCCAGCAGTAAACAGACCTATAATCAGCCCCAGCATTTT
cdr3_aa: CASSKQTYNQPQHF

clone_size: NA
d_call: TRBD1
v_call: TRBV5-1
j_call: TRBJ2-7
cdr3_nt: TGCGCCAGCAGCTGGCGGGACAGGGGGTACGAGCAGTACTTC
cdr3_aa: CASSWRDRGYEQYF

clone_size: NA
d_call: TRBD1
v_call: TRBV5-1
j_call: TRBJ2-1
cdr3_nt: TGCGCCAGCAGCCCGACAGGGGGCCATGAGCAGTTCTTC
cdr3_aa: CASSPTGGHEQFF

clone_size: few
d_call: NA
v_call: TRBV4-1
j_call: TRBJ2-7
cdr3_nt: TGCGCCAGCAGCCAAGTTGACGGACTAACGTACGAGCAGTACTTC
cdr3_aa: CASSQVDGLTYEQYF

clone_size: NA
d_call: NA
v_call: TRBV12-3/TRBV12-4
j_call: TRBJ2-1
cdr3_nt: TGTGCCAGCAGTTTCGAGAACCACAATGAGCAGTTCTTC
cdr3_aa: CASSFENHNEQFF

clone_size: NA
d_call: TRBD2
v_call: TRBV9
j_call: TRBJ2-5
cdr3_nt: TGTGCCAGCAGCGTAGGGACTAGCGGGGGCCCGGGGGAGACCCAGTACTTC
cdr3_aa: CASSVGTSGGPGETQYF

clone_size: NA
d_call: NA
v_call: TRBV6-2/TRBV6-3
j_call: TRBJ1-1
cdr3_nt: TGTGCCAGCAGTTATGCGCAAAACACTGAAGCTTTCTTT
cdr3_aa: CASSYAQNTEAFF

clone_size: NA
d_call: TRBD2
v_call: TRBV6-4
j_call: TRBJ2-7
cdr3_nt: TGTGCCAGCAGTGACTCTAAGCGGGGCTCCTACGAGCAGTACTTC
cdr3_aa: CASSDSKRGSYEQYF